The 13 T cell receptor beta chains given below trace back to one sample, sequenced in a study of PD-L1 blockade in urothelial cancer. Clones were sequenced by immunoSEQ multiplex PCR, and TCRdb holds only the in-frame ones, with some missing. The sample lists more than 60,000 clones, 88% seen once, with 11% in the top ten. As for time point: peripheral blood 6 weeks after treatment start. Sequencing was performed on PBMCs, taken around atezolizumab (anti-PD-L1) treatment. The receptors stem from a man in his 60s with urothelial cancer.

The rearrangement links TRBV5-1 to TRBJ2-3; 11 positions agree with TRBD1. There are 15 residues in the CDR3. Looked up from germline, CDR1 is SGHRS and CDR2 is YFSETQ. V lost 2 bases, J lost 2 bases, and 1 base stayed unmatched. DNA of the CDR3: TGCGCCAGCAGCTTCGGACAGGGGGCCACAGATACGCAGTATTTT. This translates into CASSFGQGATDTQYF.

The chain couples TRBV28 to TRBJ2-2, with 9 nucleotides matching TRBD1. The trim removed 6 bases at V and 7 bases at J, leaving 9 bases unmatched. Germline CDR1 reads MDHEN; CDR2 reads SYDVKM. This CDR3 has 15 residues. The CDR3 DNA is TGTGCCAGCAGGGAAACAGGGGGCGTAAGCGGGGAGCTGTTTTTT. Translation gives CASRETGGVSGELFF.

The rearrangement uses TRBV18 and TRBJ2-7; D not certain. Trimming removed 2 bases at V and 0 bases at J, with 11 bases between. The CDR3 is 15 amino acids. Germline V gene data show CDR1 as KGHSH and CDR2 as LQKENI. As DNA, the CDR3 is TGTGCCAGCTCACCAGGCTCACAGAGCTCCTACGAGCAGTACTTC. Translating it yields CASSPGSQSSYEQYF.

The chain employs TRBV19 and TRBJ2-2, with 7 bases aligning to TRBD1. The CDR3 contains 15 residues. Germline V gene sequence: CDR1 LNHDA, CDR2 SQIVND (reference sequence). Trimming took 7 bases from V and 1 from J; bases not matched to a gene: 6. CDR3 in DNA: TGTGCCAGTATTCGGACAGGAGGGAACACCGGGGAGCTGTTTTTT. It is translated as CASIRTGGNTGELFF.

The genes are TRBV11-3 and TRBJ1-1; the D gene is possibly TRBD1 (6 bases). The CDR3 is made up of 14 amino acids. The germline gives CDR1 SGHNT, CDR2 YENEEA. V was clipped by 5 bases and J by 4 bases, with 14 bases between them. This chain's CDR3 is CASSAGADFTEAFF. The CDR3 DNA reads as TGTGCCAGCAGCGCAGGGGCTGATTTCACTGAAGCTTTCTTT.

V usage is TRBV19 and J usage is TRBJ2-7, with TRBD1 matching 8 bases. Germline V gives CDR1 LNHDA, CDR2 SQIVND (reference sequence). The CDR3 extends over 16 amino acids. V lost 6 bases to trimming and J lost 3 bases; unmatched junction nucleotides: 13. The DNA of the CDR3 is TGTGCCAGTAGAACCAAACCTGGGACAGGACTCTACGAGCAGTACTTC. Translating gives CASRTKPGTGLYEQYF.

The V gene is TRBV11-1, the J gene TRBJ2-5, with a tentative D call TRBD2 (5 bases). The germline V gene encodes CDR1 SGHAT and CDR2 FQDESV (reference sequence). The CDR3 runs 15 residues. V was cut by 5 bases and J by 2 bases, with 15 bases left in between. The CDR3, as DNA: TGTGCCAGCAGCCCTACCCTTAGCGTACAAGAGACCCAGTACTTC. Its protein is CASSPTLSVQETQYF.

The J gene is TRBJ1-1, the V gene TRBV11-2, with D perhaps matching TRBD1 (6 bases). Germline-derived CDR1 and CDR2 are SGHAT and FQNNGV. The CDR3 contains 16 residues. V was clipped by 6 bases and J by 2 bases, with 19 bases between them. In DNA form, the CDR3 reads TGTGCCAGCAGACCCGGAGGGAGGGGGAAAAACACTGAAGCTTTCTTT. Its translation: CASRPGGRGKNTEAFF. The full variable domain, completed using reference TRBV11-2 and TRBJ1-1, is EAGVAQSPRYKIIEKRQSVAFWCNPISGHATLYWYQQILGQGPKLLIQFQNNGVVDDSQLPKDRFSAERLKGVDSTLKIQPAKLEDSAVYLCASRPGGRGKNTEAFFGQGTRLTVV.

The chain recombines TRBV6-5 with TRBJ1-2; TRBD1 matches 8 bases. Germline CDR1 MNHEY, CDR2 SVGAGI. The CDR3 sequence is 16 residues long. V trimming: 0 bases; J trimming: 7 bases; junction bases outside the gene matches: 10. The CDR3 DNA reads TGTGCCAGCAGTTACTCTGCTCCGGGGACAGGACGTGGCTACACCTTC. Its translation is CASSYSAPGTGRGYTF.

CDR3 loop: CASSLQGVTEAFF. The CDR3 DNA reads as TGTGCCAGCAGCCTACAGGGGGTCACTGAAGCTTTCTTT. The chain uses TRBV6-5 and TRBJ1-1, with 8 bases that match TRBD1. The junction had 4 bases not matched to a gene; V was cut back by 6 bases and J by 4 bases. CDR1 is MNHEY, CDR2 SVGAGI, per germline. This CDR3 has 13 amino acids.

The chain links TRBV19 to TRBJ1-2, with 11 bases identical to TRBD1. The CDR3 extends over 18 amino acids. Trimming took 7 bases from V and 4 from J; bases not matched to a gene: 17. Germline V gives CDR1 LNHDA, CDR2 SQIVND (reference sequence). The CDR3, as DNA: TGTGCCAGTACCCTAACCGGGACAGGGGGACGAATAATCTATGGCTACACCTTC. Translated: CASTLTGTGGRIIYGYTF.

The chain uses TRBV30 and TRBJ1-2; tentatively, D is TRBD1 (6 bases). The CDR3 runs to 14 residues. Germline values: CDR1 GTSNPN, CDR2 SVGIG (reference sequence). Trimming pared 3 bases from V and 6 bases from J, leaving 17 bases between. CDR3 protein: CAWRRQVGGDGYTF. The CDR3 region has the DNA TGTGCCTGGAGACGACAGGTCGGTGGGGATGGCTACACCTTC.

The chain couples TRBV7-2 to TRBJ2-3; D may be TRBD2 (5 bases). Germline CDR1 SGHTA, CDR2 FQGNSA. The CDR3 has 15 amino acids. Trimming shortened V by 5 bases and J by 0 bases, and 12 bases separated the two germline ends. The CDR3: CASSLRETSTDTQYF. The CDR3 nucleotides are TGTGCCAGCAGCCTGAGGGAGACTAGCACAGATACGCAGTATTTT.